This T cell receptor (beta chain) is from a study of control samples from healthy donors and cancer patients. Data came from immunoSEQ multiplex PCR; TCRdb stores just in-frame clones and leaves some out. The repertoire holds 95,000 to 100,000 clones, with about 89% as singletons. V lost 9 bases to trimming and J lost 3 bases; unmatched junction nucleotides: 7. The CDR3 sequence is 13 residues long. CDR1 and CDR2 (germline): ENHRY, SYGVKD. This clonotype was sampled from a man aged 30 to 45 in good health. The chain employs TRBV10-3 and TRBJ1-1; 7 nucleotides line up with TRBD1. Material for sequencing was blood. In DNA form, the CDR3 reads TGTGCCATGAAGGGGGCGCAGGACACTGAAGCTTTCTTT. Translating it yields CAMKGAQDTEAFF.